Given below is one T cell receptor beta chain in context. This sample also contains other DNA sequences that code for the same CDR3. Authors' methods: Nucleated cell number was recorded as an estimate derived from reference gene primer amplification. The table came from immunoSEQ multiplex PCR; TCRdb's copy has only in-frame clones and leaves some out. The DNA gave D and trimming, while V, J and clone size come from that table. This sample has over 200,000 clones, with more than 80% found just once. The data were taken from a study of blood T cell repertoires in COVID-19. Study in general: Researchers got acute and convalescent COVID-19 samples from the United States, Italy and Spain.

V dropped 0 bases and J dropped 2 bases, with 8 bases sitting between them. The CDR3 runs to 14 residues. The germline V gene has CDR1 SGHRS and CDR2 YFSETQ. This receptor was obtained from a woman younger than 45 with COVID-19, enrolled during active disease. The chain combines TRBV5-1 with TRBJ2-5, with D unresolved. The specimen sequenced was peripheral blood. CDR3 DNA: TGCGCCAGCAGCTTGGCCCCAGGTCAAGAGACCCAGTACTTC. Its translation is CASSLAPGQETQYF.